These T cell receptor delta chains were read from a single sample in a study of Vδ1+ human thymocytes. With CATT, TCRdb re-called clones from the multiplex PCR reads. The sample consists of under 85,000 delta-chain clones, approximately 34% of them appearing once. Sequencing input: Vdelta1+ gamma-delta thymocytes from the thymus. These TCRs come from a boy in the first two years of life who had congenital heart surgery. Each CDR3 is given with its conserved first and last residue. D genes are given only for firm matches. Clone size is stated in some rows and not others, as once, few, many or a class when expanded.

length,D,V,size,J,DNA,CDR3
19,TRDD3,TRDV1,NA,TRDJ1,TGTGCTCTTGGGGATCCTCCTACGGGCTGGGGGAAGTACACCGATAAACTCATCTTT,CALGDPPTGWGKYTDKLIF
20,TRDD3,TRDV1,NA,TRDJ1,TGTGCTCTTGGGCGTACCTTCCCCCGTACTGGGGGATCCCCCACCGATAAACTCATCTTT,CALGRTFPRTGGSPTDKLIF
18,TRDD3,TRDV1,once,TRDJ1,TGTGCTCTTGGGGAAATCCTACGGGGGATACGCATAACCGATAAACTCATCTTT,CALGEILRGIRITDKLIF
16,NA,TRDV1,once,TRDJ1,TGTGCTCTTGGGGAGACTACGGACTGGGAAGCCGATAAACTCATCTTT,CALGETTDWEADKLIF
17,NA,TRDV1,few,TRDJ1,TGTGCTCTTGGGGAACGTTGTACTCTCTCGGGCACCGATAAACTCATCTTT,CALGERCTLSGTDKLIF
20,TRDD3,TRDV1,NA,TRDJ1,TGTGCTCTTGGGGAACGGAACTGGGGGATACTCGGCACGTACACCGATAAACTCATCTTT,CALGERNWGILGTYTDKLIF
16,TRDD3,TRDV2,NA,TRDJ1,TGTGCCTGTGATCTTGGGGGATATAAGGTCACCGATAAACTCATCTTT,CACDLGGYKVTDKLIF
23,TRDD3,TRDV1,NA,TRDJ1,TGTGCTCTTGGGGAAAAGCTTCCTACGCGGGTATTGGGGGATACGAGAAACACCGATAAACTCATCTTT,CALGEKLPTRVLGDTRNTDKLIF
20,NA,TRDV1,NA,TRDJ1,TGTGCTCTTGGGGAACTCTCTTCCTTCCTACTCACTGGGGGATCCGATAAACTCATCTTT,CALGELSSFLLTGGSDKLIF
13,NA,TRDV1,NA,TRDJ1,TGTGCTCTTCGGGGGGAGTACACCGATAAACTCATCTTT,CALRGEYTDKLIF
20,TRDD3,TRDV1,NA,TRDJ1,TGTGCCCTCTTTTTACCCCCCGTACTGGGGGATCCATTGAACACCGATAAACTCATCTTT,CALFLPPVLGDPLNTDKLIF
22,TRDD3,TRDV1,NA,TRDJ1,TGTGCTCTTGGGGAACTCCAAGGCGGCTGGGGGATACGAAGATGCTACACCGATAAACTCACCTTT,CALGELQGGWGIRRCYTDKLTF
19,TRDD3,TRDV1,NA,TRDJ1,TGTGCTCTTGGGGAAGGGGCGTCCTGGGGGATACGATCGACCGATAAACTCATCTTT,CALGEGASWGIRSTDKLIF
17,TRDD3,TRDV1,NA,TRDJ1,TGTGCTCTTGGGGAACGAATTGGGATACGGGACACCGATAAACTCATCTTT,CALGERIGIRDTDKLIF
17,TRDD3,TRDV1,NA,TRDJ1,TGTGCTCTTGGGGACAGCCTCACTGGGGGATACACCGATAAACTCATCTTT,CALGDSLTGGYTDKLIF
20,TRDD3,TRDV1,NA,TRDJ1,TGTGCTCTTGGGGAACTAGGAGGGTTCGTCTGGGGGATACGCCCCGATAAACTCATCTTT,CALGELGGFVWGIRPDKLIF
18,TRDD3,TRDV1,NA,TRDJ1,TGTGCTCTTGGGGAAATCCGCGTACTGGGGAGTTACACCGATAAACTCATCTTT,CALGEIRVLGSYTDKLIF
25,NA,TRDV1,NA,TRDJ1,TGTGCTCTTGGGGAGCTTCTCGACGATCCCACGTCCGTCGTGGGACCATCCTACCTGAGCCATCTACTCATCTTT,CALGELLDDPTSVVGPSYLSHLLIF
22,TRDD3,TRDV1,NA,TRDJ1,TGTGCTCTTGGGGACCATTTCGGTGGTTACTGGGGGATACGCGTTTACACCGATAAACTCATCTTT,CALGDHFGGYWGIRVYTDKLIF
23,TRDD3,TRDV1,NA,TRDJ1,TGTGCTCTTGGGGAGAGTACTTCCCACCCTCAAGTACTGGGGGTTCCCTGCGCGGATAAACTCATCTTT,CALGESTSHPQVLGVPCADKLIF
17,TRDD3,TRDV2,NA,TRDJ1,TGTGCTACACTTCTGGGGGATCTCCCGGCCCTGGCCCATAAACTCATCTTT,CATLLGDLPALAHKLIF
17,NA,TRDV2,medium-sized,TRDJ1,TGTGCCTGTGACCGGGAGGGGGACCCGATGAACACCGATAAACTCATCTTT,CACDREGDPMNTDKLIF
15,NA,TRDV1,few,TRDJ1,TGTGCTCTTGGGGAAATTTTTCCCAACACCGATAAACTCATCTTT,CALGEIFPNTDKLIF
20,TRDD3,TRDV1,few,TRDJ1,TGTGCTCTTGGGGAACCATTCCTACTCGGCGCTGGGGGATACTGGGATAAACTCATCTTT,CALGEPFLLGAGGYWDKLIF
16,NA,TRDV1,NA,TRDJ1,TGTGCTCTTGGGACACCCCCCTGTGGCCCCACCGATAAACTCATCTTT,CALGTPPCGPTDKLIF
18,NA,TRDV1,few,TRDJ1,TGTGCTCTTGGGATGCCGTGTGGGGGTAAGGGGATCACCGATAAACTCATCTTT,CALGMPCGGKGITDKLIF
23,TRDD3,TRDV1,NA,TRDJ1,TGTGCTCTTGGGGAACGACAAAATCATTTCCTCGAACGTACTGGGGGACGTCAAGGAAAACTCATCTTT,CALGERQNHFLERTGGRQGKLIF
18,NA,TRDV1,NA,TRDJ1,TGTGCTCTTGGGGAACTAAGAACCAAAACACTACTTGCCGATAAACTCATCTTT,CALGELRTKTLLADKLIF
21,TRDD3,TRDV1,NA,TRDJ1,TGTGCTCTTGGGAAGGGACCCCCGATACTTACTGGGGGGGAATACACCGATAAACTCATCTTT,CALGKGPPILTGGEYTDKLIF
23,TRDD3,TRDV1,NA,TRDJ1,TGTGCTCTTGGGGCCCCCCTGAGGCCTCAGTCCTTTACTGGGGGGACGTACACCGATAAACTCATCTTT,CALGAPLRPQSFTGGTYTDKLIF
22,TRDD3,TRDV1,NA,TRDJ1,TGTGCTCTTGGGGAACTCCAAGGCGGCTGGGGGATACGAAGATGCTACACCGATAAACTCATCTTT,CALGELQGGWGIRRCYTDKLIF
23,TRDD3,TRDV1,few,TRDJ1,TGTGCTCTTGGGGAATTCTTCCGACCTCTGGGGGATGGTGGGCGCCCACCCCCCGATAAACTCATCTTT,CALGEFFRPLGDGGRPPPDKLIF
18,TRDD3,TRDV1,NA,TRDJ1,TGTGCTCTTGGGGAAAGGCGATGTGGGATACGGTACACCGATAACCTCATCTTT,CALGERRCGIRYTDNLIF
21,TRDD3,TRDV1,NA,TRDJ1,TGTGCTCTTGGGGATCCCCGACCGTTGAACTGGGGGATGAGGGGGCCCGATAAACTCATCTTT,CALGDPRPLNWGMRGPDKLIF
18,TRDD3,TRDV1,NA,TRDJ1,TGTGCTCTTGGGGAACCGAGACCAGGCTGGGGGATTCGGTCTAAACTCATCTTT,CALGEPRPGWGIRSKLIF
16,TRDD3,TRDV1,NA,TRDJ1,TGTGCTCTTGGGGAACTGGGGGATACGTACACCGATAAACTCATCTTT,CALGELGDTYTDKLIF
13,NA,TRDV1,NA,TRDJ1,TGTGCTCTTAGACCTCAGCGTGCCGATAAACTCATCTTT,CALRPQRADKLIF
17,TRDD3,TRDV1,NA,TRDJ1,TGTGCTCTTGGATTTCCGCGGGGGATCCAGTACACCGATAAACTCATCTTT,CALGFPRGIQYTDKLIF
21,NA,TRDV1,NA,TRDJ1,TGTGCTCTTGGGCCTCTACTGGGCTTCCCTCTACTGGAGGGGTACACCGATAAACTCATCTTT,CALGPLLGFPLLEGYTDKLIF
23,NA,TRDV1,NA,TRDJ1,TGTGCTCTTGGGGAACTCCCTTCCTACAGTACTGGGGGATCCGCTGAGTACACCGATAAACTCATCTTT,CALGELPSYSTGGSAEYTDKLIF